Listed below are T cell receptor beta chains from one sample, sequenced in a study of human T cells and chemical hapten exposure. Using its own MiXCR run on the RACE reads, TCRdb lists one record per CDR3 protein. The data hold about 400,000 distinct CDR3 sequences, with just under 6.5% observed a single time. Specimen: whole blood, collected in connection with sensitization to the hapten diphenylcyclopropenone (DPC). All receptors come from a woman under 30 with alopecia areata. Some clones in this sample may be carry-over from other donors' samples. CDR3s include the opening cysteine and the closing phenylalanine or tryptophan. The D gene is left open where the match is weak. Clone size, where shown, is once, few, many, or a class for clones that have expanded.

V: TRBV11-3
D: TRBD2
J: TRBJ2-1
length: 18
size: many
DNA: TGTGCCAGCAGCTCCCGCGATGGGCTAGCGGACTACTTAGGGGAGCAGTTCTTC
CDR3: CASSSRDGLADYLGEQFF

V: TRBV5-1
D: TRBD1
J: TRBJ2-3
length: 15
size: many
DNA: TGCGCCAGCAGCTTGGGACAGGGATTCACAGATACGCAGTATTTT
CDR3: CASSLGQGFTDTQYF

V: TRBV27
D: NA
J: TRBJ2-3
length: 15
size: NA
DNA: TGTGCCAGCAGTTTACAGGATACTAGCACAGATACGCAGTATTTT
CDR3: CASSLQDTSTDTQYF

V: TRBV12-3/TRBV12-4
D: NA
J: TRBJ1-1
length: 14
size: many
DNA: TGTGCCAGCAGCTTGGGGGGGATGAACACTGAAGCTTTCTTT
CDR3: CASSLGGMNTEAFF

V: TRBV10-3
D: NA
J: TRBJ1-5
length: 14
size: few
DNA: TGTGCCATCAGTGACGGGGGTAGCAATCAGCCCCAGCATTTT
CDR3: CAISDGGSNQPQHF

V: TRBV5-8
D: TRBD1
J: TRBJ2-3
length: 15
size: many
DNA: TGTGCCAGGAGGGGGACAGGGGGTCTCACAGATACGCAGTATTTT
CDR3: CARRGTGGLTDTQYF

V: TRBV5-1
D: TRBD1
J: TRBJ2-7
length: 15
size: NA
DNA: TGCGCCAGCAGCACTCCTCCGGGACAGGGTTACGAGCAGTACTTC
CDR3: CASSTPPGQGYEQYF

V: TRBV5-6
D: NA
J: TRBJ2-7
length: 13
size: many
DNA: TGTGCCAGCAGCTTGGGCAGAAGTCACGAGCAGTACTTC
CDR3: CASSLGRSHEQYF

V: TRBV20-1
D: NA
J: TRBJ2-3
length: 16
size: NA
DNA: TGCAGTGCTAGAGATCGGGGGCCCATCCTCACAGATACGCAGTATTTT
CDR3: CSARDRGPILTDTQYF

V: TRBV7-3
D: NA
J: TRBJ2-3
length: 13
size: many
DNA: TGTGCCAGCAGCTACTACAGCACAGATACGCAGTATTTT
CDR3: CASSYYSTDTQYF

V: TRBV7-3
D: NA
J: TRBJ2-2
length: 15
size: NA
DNA: TGTGCCAGCAGCTTAACGTCACAGTCAACCGGGGAGCTGTTTTTT
CDR3: CASSLTSQSTGELFF

V: TRBV4-3
D: NA
J: TRBJ2-7
length: 12
size: few
DNA: TGCGCCAGCAGCCAAGATTGGAGAAGGCAGTACTTC
CDR3: CASSQDWRRQYF

V: TRBV18
D: NA
J: TRBJ1-1
length: 13
size: many
DNA: TGTGCCAGCTCACCGTCTAGGGACGGTGAAGCTTTCTTT
CDR3: CASSPSRDGEAFF

V: TRBV7-2
D: NA
J: TRBJ2-7
length: 14
size: NA
DNA: TGTGCCAGCAGCCTGAATGGGGGGTTCTACGAGCAGTACTTC
CDR3: CASSLNGGFYEQYF

V: TRBV4-2
D: TRBD1
J: TRBJ1-2
length: 15
size: many
DNA: TGTGCCAGCAGCCTGGATAGACAGGGCCCCTTGAGTGACACCTTC
CDR3: CASSLDRQGPLSDTF

V: TRBV6-2/TRBV6-3
D: NA
J: TRBJ1-4
length: 12
size: NA
DNA: TGTGCCAGCAAGACAGGAATCGAAAAACTGTTTTTT
CDR3: CASKTGIEKLFF

V: TRBV3-1
D: NA
J: TRBJ1-2
length: 14
size: few
DNA: TGTGCCAGCAGTACAGGATTTGTTAACTATGGCTACACCTTC
CDR3: CASSTGFVNYGYTF

V: TRBV7-7
D: TRBD1
J: TRBJ2-3
length: 15
size: NA
DNA: TGTGCTAGCAGCCGGGGACAGGGTAGCACAGATACGCAGTATTTT
CDR3: CASSRGQGSTDTQYF

V: TRBV6-1
D: NA
J: TRBJ2-6
length: 17
size: few
DNA: TGTGCAACAGGAGGGGCAGGGGACTACTCTGGGGCCAACGTCCTGACTTTC
CDR3: CATGGAGDYSGANVLTF

V: TRBV9
D: NA
J: TRBJ2-6
length: 17
size: NA
DNA: TGTGCCAGCAGCGTAGTTCCGGGGAACTCTGGGGCCAACGTCCTGACTTTC
CDR3: CASSVVPGNSGANVLTF

V: TRBV5-6
D: NA
J: TRBJ1-2
length: 13
size: many
DNA: TGTGCCAGCAGCTTACCACCGAACTATGGCTACACCTTC
CDR3: CASSLPPNYGYTF

V: TRBV6-2/TRBV6-3
D: NA
J: TRBJ1-1
length: 15
size: few
DNA: TGTGCCAGCAGTTACTCTGCAGCCCTGAACACTGAAGCTTTCTTT
CDR3: CASSYSAALNTEAFF

V: TRBV2
D: TRBD2
J: TRBJ2-1
length: 13
size: NA
DNA: TGTGCCAGCACCAGAACTAGCGGCAATGAGCAGTTCTTC
CDR3: CASTRTSGNEQFF

V: TRBV7-6
D: NA
J: TRBJ2-7
length: 14
size: few
DNA: TGTGCCAGCAGCCAACAGCCGGGGGACTACGAGCAGTACTTC
CDR3: CASSQQPGDYEQYF

V: TRBV3-1
D: NA
J: TRBJ1-3
length: 15
size: many
DNA: TGTGCCAGCAGCCAAGGGGCAGCCGCAGGAAACACCATATATTTT
CDR3: CASSQGAAAGNTIYF

V: TRBV5-5
D: NA
J: TRBJ1-5
length: 15
size: NA
DNA: TGTGCCAGCAGCCATGCTCGGGGAAACAATCAGCCCCAGCATTTT
CDR3: CASSHARGNNQPQHF

V: TRBV5-1
D: TRBD2
J: TRBJ2-3
length: 18
size: NA
DNA: TGCGCCAGCAGCTTGGGACTAGCGGGGGCTGCTGCCACAGATACGCAGTATTTT
CDR3: CASSLGLAGAAATDTQYF

V: TRBV29-1
D: TRBD2
J: TRBJ2-7
length: 12
size: many
DNA: TGCAGCGTTACCCTAGCGGGGGGCGAGCAGTACTTC
CDR3: CSVTLAGGEQYF

V: TRBV10-3
D: TRBD1
J: TRBJ2-5
length: 14
size: NA
DNA: TGTGCCGTCTCCGGGACAGGCGTTCGAGAGACCCAGTACTTC
CDR3: CAVSGTGVRETQYF

V: TRBV28
D: NA
J: TRBJ1-3
length: 18
size: many
DNA: TGTGCCAGCAACACCTCCGGGACCCCGTCGAATGGTGGAAACACCATATATTTT
CDR3: CASNTSGTPSNGGNTIYF

V: TRBV29-1
D: TRBD1
J: TRBJ2-1
length: 12
size: many
DNA: TGCAGCTTCTGGGACAGCCTTGGTGAGCAGTTCTTC
CDR3: CSFWDSLGEQFF

V: TRBV27
D: NA
J: TRBJ1-6
length: 16
size: many
DNA: TGTGCCAGCAGTTCTTACTTCAGGGAGGAAGTCTCACCCCTCCACTTT
CDR3: CASSSYFREEVSPLHF

V: TRBV11-2
D: NA
J: TRBJ2-3
length: 13
size: many
DNA: TGTGCCAGCAGCTTAGGGGGCCAAGATACGCAGTATTTT
CDR3: CASSLGGQDTQYF